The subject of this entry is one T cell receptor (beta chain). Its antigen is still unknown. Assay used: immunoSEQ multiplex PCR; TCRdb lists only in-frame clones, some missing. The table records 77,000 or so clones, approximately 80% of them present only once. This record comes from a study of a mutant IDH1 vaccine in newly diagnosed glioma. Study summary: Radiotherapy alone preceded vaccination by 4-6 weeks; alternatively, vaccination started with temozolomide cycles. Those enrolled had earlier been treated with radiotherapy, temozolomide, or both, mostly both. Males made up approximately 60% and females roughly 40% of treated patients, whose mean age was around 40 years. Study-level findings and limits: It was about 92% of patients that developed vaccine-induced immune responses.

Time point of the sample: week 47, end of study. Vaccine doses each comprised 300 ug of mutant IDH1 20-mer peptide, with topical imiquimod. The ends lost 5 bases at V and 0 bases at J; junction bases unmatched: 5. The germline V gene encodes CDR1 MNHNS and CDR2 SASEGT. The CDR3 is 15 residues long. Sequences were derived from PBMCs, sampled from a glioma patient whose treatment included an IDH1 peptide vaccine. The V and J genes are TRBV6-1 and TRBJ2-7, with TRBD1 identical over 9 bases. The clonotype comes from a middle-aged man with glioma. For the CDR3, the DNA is TGTGCCAGCAGTCGACAGGGGGAGAGCTCCTACGAGCAGTACTTC. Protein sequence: CASSRQGESSYEQYF.